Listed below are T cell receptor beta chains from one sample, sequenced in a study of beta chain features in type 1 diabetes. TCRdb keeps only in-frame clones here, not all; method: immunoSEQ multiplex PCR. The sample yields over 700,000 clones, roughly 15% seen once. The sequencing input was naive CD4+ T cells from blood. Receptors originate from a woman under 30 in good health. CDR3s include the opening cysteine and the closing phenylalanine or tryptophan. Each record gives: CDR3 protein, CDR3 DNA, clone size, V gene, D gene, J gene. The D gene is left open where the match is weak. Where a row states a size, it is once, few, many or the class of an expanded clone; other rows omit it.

CDR3 protein: CASSTVVGRGEAFF
CDR3 DNA: TGTGCCAGCAGCACCGTAGTTGGACGGGGGGAAGCTTTCTTT
clone size: -
V gene: TRBV9
D gene: -
J gene: TRBJ1-1

CDR3 protein: CASSLRISMNTEAFF
CDR3 DNA: TGTGCCAGCAGCTTGCGAATCTCCATGAACACTGAAGCTTTCTTT
clone size: few
V gene: TRBV11-2
D gene: -
J gene: TRBJ1-1

CDR3 protein: CASSSSVRYEQYF
CDR3 DNA: TGTGCCAGCTCTTCTAGCGTTCGCTACGAGCAGTACTTC
clone size: -
V gene: TRBV28
D gene: -
J gene: TRBJ2-7

CDR3 protein: CASSLEGGSYNEQFF
CDR3 DNA: TGTGCCAGCAGCTTAGAAGGCGGGAGCTACAATGAGCAGTTCTTC
clone size: few
V gene: TRBV11-1
D gene: TRBD2
J gene: TRBJ2-1

CDR3 protein: CASSLKRDGTDTQYF
CDR3 DNA: TGTGCCAGCAGCTTGAAGCGGGATGGGACAGATACGCAGTATTTT
clone size: -
V gene: TRBV5-4
D gene: TRBD2
J gene: TRBJ2-3

CDR3 protein: CACETANTEAFF
CDR3 DNA: TGTGCGTGCGAGACAGCTAACACTGAAGCTTTCTTT
clone size: few
V gene: TRBV11-1
D gene: -
J gene: TRBJ1-1

CDR3 protein: CASSRDVYEQYF
CDR3 DNA: TGTGCCAGCAGCCGGGACGTTTACGAGCAGTACTTC
clone size: -
V gene: TRBV7-9
D gene: -
J gene: TRBJ2-7

CDR3 protein: CASSYSEGYEQYF
CDR3 DNA: TGTGCCAGCAGTTACTCGGAGGGGTACGAGCAGTACTTC
clone size: -
V gene: TRBV6-5
D gene: -
J gene: TRBJ2-7

CDR3 protein: CASSFGATEGTEAFF
CDR3 DNA: TGCGCCAGCAGCTTTGGGGCAACGGAGGGCACTGAAGCTTTCTTT
clone size: -
V gene: TRBV5-1
D gene: -
J gene: TRBJ1-1

CDR3 protein: CASTPLAGADTQYF
CDR3 DNA: TGTGCCAGCACCCCCCTCGCGGGGGCAGATACGCAGTATTTT
clone size: -
V gene: TRBV7-8
D gene: TRBD2
J gene: TRBJ2-3

CDR3 protein: CASSLTIPQETQYF
CDR3 DNA: TGTGCCAGCAGTTTGACAATTCCTCAAGAGACCCAGTACTTC
clone size: -
V gene: TRBV28
D gene: -
J gene: TRBJ2-5

CDR3 protein: CASSPLRRVNEQFF
CDR3 DNA: TGTGCCAGTAGCCCGCTCCGCAGGGTTAATGAGCAGTTCTTC
clone size: few
V gene: TRBV19
D gene: -
J gene: TRBJ2-1

CDR3 protein: CASSDVTLTEAFF
CDR3 DNA: TGTGCCAGCAGTGATGTCACCCTCACTGAAGCTTTCTTT
clone size: few
V gene: TRBV6-6
D gene: -
J gene: TRBJ1-1

CDR3 protein: CAWSAGLVNPRSDTQYF
CDR3 DNA: TGTGCCTGGAGTGCGGGACTTGTGAACCCCCGCTCAGATACGCAGTATTTT
clone size: few
V gene: TRBV30
D gene: -
J gene: TRBJ2-3

CDR3 protein: CASSLGIMYEQYF
CDR3 DNA: TGTGCCAGCAGCTTAGGAATCATGTACGAGCAGTACTTC
clone size: few
V gene: TRBV11-2
D gene: -
J gene: TRBJ2-7

CDR3 protein: CASSLEFRTEAFF
CDR3 DNA: TGTGCCAGCAGCTTAGAGTTCCGCACTGAAGCTTTCTTT
clone size: -
V gene: TRBV11-3
D gene: -
J gene: TRBJ1-1

CDR3 protein: CASSYVEGEQFF
CDR3 DNA: TGTGCCAGCAGCTACGTCGAAGGGGAGCAGTTCTTC
clone size: few
V gene: TRBV7-2
D gene: -
J gene: TRBJ2-1

CDR3 protein: CASSALRELSLKKTQYF
CDR3 DNA: TGTGCCAGCAGCGCCCTTCGGGAATTGTCCCTCAAAAAGACCCAGTACTTC
clone size: few
V gene: TRBV5-6
D gene: -
J gene: TRBJ2-5

CDR3 protein: CASSIQGSSYEQYF
CDR3 DNA: TGTGCCAGCAGCATACAGGGATCCTCCTACGAGCAGTACTTC
clone size: few
V gene: TRBV7-8
D gene: -
J gene: TRBJ2-7

CDR3 protein: CASSPVGGNYGYTF
CDR3 DNA: TGTGCCAGCAGTCCCGTGGGGGGGAACTATGGCTACACCTTC
clone size: -
V gene: TRBV6-5
D gene: -
J gene: TRBJ1-2

CDR3 protein: CASSQDLPSKRGSYEQYF
CDR3 DNA: TGTGCCAGCAGCCAAGATCTGCCCTCAAAACGGGGTTCGTACGAGCAGTACTTC
clone size: few
V gene: TRBV14
D gene: -
J gene: TRBJ2-7

CDR3 protein: CASSLSTGDYGYTF
CDR3 DNA: TGTGCCAGCAGCTTATCTACGGGGGACTATGGCTACACCTTC
clone size: -
V gene: TRBV7-2
D gene: -
J gene: TRBJ1-2

CDR3 protein: CASSLVQGGEQYF
CDR3 DNA: TGTGCCAGCAGCTTAGTACAGGGGGGAGAGCAGTACTTC
clone size: -
V gene: TRBV13
D gene: TRBD1
J gene: TRBJ2-7

CDR3 protein: CASSALGAGELFF
CDR3 DNA: TGTGCCAGCAGCGCACTAGGGGCCGGGGAGCTGTTTTTT
clone size: -
V gene: TRBV9
D gene: -
J gene: TRBJ2-2

CDR3 protein: CASSVGANQETQYF
CDR3 DNA: TGTGCCAGCAGCGTAGGGGCCAACCAAGAGACCCAGTACTTC
clone size: -
V gene: TRBV9
D gene: -
J gene: TRBJ2-5

CDR3 protein: CASSVVRGRALNTGELFF
CDR3 DNA: TGTGCCAGCAGTGTCGTTCGCGGGAGGGCGTTGAACACCGGGGAGCTGTTTTTT
clone size: few
V gene: TRBV2
D gene: TRBD2
J gene: TRBJ2-2

CDR3 protein: CASSSGDRRAGANVLTF
CDR3 DNA: TGCGCCAGCAGCTCCGGGGACAGGCGTGCCGGGGCCAACGTCCTGACTTTC
clone size: few
V gene: TRBV5-1
D gene: TRBD1
J gene: TRBJ2-6

CDR3 protein: CASSQDPDSKVGEQYF
CDR3 DNA: TGTGCCAGCAGCCAAGATCCCGATAGCAAGGTGGGCGAGCAGTACTTC
clone size: few
V gene: TRBV4-2
D gene: -
J gene: TRBJ2-7

CDR3 protein: CASSSRTGVFTKGGANVLTF
CDR3 DNA: TGCGCCAGCAGCTCAAGAACAGGGGTATTTACTAAAGGCGGGGCCAACGTCCTGACTTTC
clone size: few
V gene: TRBV5-1
D gene: TRBD1
J gene: TRBJ2-6

CDR3 protein: CASSQIGTQYF
CDR3 DNA: TGTGCCAGCAGCCAGATAGGGACCCAGTACTTC
clone size: few
V gene: TRBV5-8
D gene: -
J gene: TRBJ2-5

CDR3 protein: CASSLAGEKLFF
CDR3 DNA: TGCGCCAGCAGCTTGGCCGGTGAAAAACTGTTTTTT
clone size: -
V gene: TRBV5-1
D gene: -
J gene: TRBJ1-4

CDR3 protein: CASSLSGSYNEQFF
CDR3 DNA: TGCGCCAGCAGCTTGAGCGGGAGCTACAATGAGCAGTTCTTC
clone size: -
V gene: TRBV5-1
D gene: TRBD2
J gene: TRBJ2-1

CDR3 protein: CASSNNSPLHF
CDR3 DNA: TGTGCCAGCAGTAACAATTCACCCCTCCACTTT
clone size: -
V gene: TRBV6-6
D gene: -
J gene: TRBJ1-6

CDR3 protein: CASSSDSYGYTF
CDR3 DNA: TGTGCCAGCAGTTCCGACAGTTATGGCTACACCTTC
clone size: few
V gene: TRBV28
D gene: -
J gene: TRBJ1-2

CDR3 protein: CASSYSVNTEAFF
CDR3 DNA: TGTGCCAGCAGTTACTCGGTGAACACTGAAGCTTTCTTT
clone size: few
V gene: TRBV6-6
D gene: -
J gene: TRBJ1-1

CDR3 protein: CATEDRGGTDTQYF
CDR3 DNA: TGTGCCACCGAGGACAGGGGGGGCACAGATACGCAGTATTTT
clone size: few
V gene: TRBV27
D gene: TRBD1
J gene: TRBJ2-3

CDR3 protein: CASSGRAWGTEAFF
CDR3 DNA: TGTGCCAGCAGTGGCAGGGCCTGGGGCACTGAAGCTTTCTTT
clone size: -
V gene: TRBV27
D gene: -
J gene: TRBJ1-1

CDR3 protein: CASSLRYRGSTSTDTQYF
CDR3 DNA: TGTGCCAGCAGCTTACGTTACAGGGGGTCCACTAGCACAGATACGCAGTATTTT
clone size: -
V gene: TRBV7-9
D gene: TRBD1
J gene: TRBJ2-3

CDR3 protein: CASSFTGSNEQYF
CDR3 DNA: TGTGCCAGCAGCTTTACGGGGTCGAACGAGCAGTACTTC
clone size: -
V gene: TRBV7-9
D gene: -
J gene: TRBJ2-7

CDR3 protein: CASSLSSYNEQFF
CDR3 DNA: TGTGCCAGCAGCTTAAGCTCCTACAATGAGCAGTTCTTC
clone size: -
V gene: TRBV7-9
D gene: -
J gene: TRBJ2-1

CDR3 protein: CASSGYRAAGETQYF
CDR3 DNA: TGTGCCAGCAGCGGGTACAGGGCGGCGGGTGAGACCCAGTACTTC
clone size: few
V gene: TRBV2
D gene: -
J gene: TRBJ2-5

CDR3 protein: CASRTAGSTEAFF
CDR3 DNA: TGTGCCAGCAGGACAGCAGGGTCGACTGAAGCTTTCTTT
clone size: few
V gene: TRBV2
D gene: -
J gene: TRBJ1-1

CDR3 protein: CASSSGGAGETQYF
CDR3 DNA: TGTGCCAGCAGTTCAGGGGGTGCGGGGGAGACCCAGTACTTC
clone size: -
V gene: TRBV28
D gene: -
J gene: TRBJ2-5

CDR3 protein: CASSIGQGASMNTEAFF
CDR3 DNA: TGTGCCAGCAGCATTGGACAGGGGGCGTCAATGAACACTGAAGCTTTCTTT
clone size: once
V gene: TRBV9
D gene: TRBD1
J gene: TRBJ1-1

CDR3 protein: CASSSRGPNQPQHF
CDR3 DNA: TGTGCCAGCAGTTCCAGGGGGCCAAATCAGCCCCAGCATTTT
clone size: -
V gene: TRBV6-5
D gene: TRBD1
J gene: TRBJ1-5

CDR3 protein: CASSPVQGSYEQYF
CDR3 DNA: TGTGCCAGCAGTCCCGTACAGGGGTCCTACGAGCAGTACTTC
clone size: -
V gene: TRBV6-5
D gene: TRBD1
J gene: TRBJ2-7

CDR3 protein: CASSLPGQPQHF
CDR3 DNA: TGTGCCAGCAGTTTACCCGGGCAGCCCCAGCATTTT
clone size: few
V gene: TRBV28
D gene: -
J gene: TRBJ1-5

CDR3 protein: CASRDRLGRLYNEQFF
CDR3 DNA: TGCGCCAGCAGAGACCGACTAGGGCGACTTTACAATGAGCAGTTCTTC
clone size: -
V gene: TRBV5-1
D gene: -
J gene: TRBJ2-1

CDR3 protein: CASSSGRDRGIVEQYF
CDR3 DNA: TGTGCCAGCAGTTCCGGGAGGGACAGGGGGATAGTCGAGCAGTACTTC
clone size: -
V gene: TRBV28
D gene: TRBD1
J gene: TRBJ2-7

CDR3 protein: CASRTGVLTEAFF
CDR3 DNA: TGTGCCAGCAGGACAGGGGTTTTAACTGAAGCTTTCTTT
clone size: -
V gene: TRBV2
D gene: TRBD1
J gene: TRBJ1-1

CDR3 protein: CASSAYRGSYNEQFF
CDR3 DNA: TGTGCCAGCAGCGCCTACAGGGGCTCCTACAATGAGCAGTTCTTC
clone size: -
V gene: TRBV9
D gene: TRBD1
J gene: TRBJ2-1

CDR3 protein: CASSISSGETQYF
CDR3 DNA: TGTGCCAGTAGTATTTCTAGCGGAGAGACCCAGTACTTC
clone size: -
V gene: TRBV19
D gene: TRBD2
J gene: TRBJ2-5

CDR3 protein: CASSHPRGGNSPLHF
CDR3 DNA: TGTGCCAGCAGCCATCCTCGGGGGGGAAATTCACCCCTCCACTTT
clone size: -
V gene: TRBV13
D gene: -
J gene: TRBJ1-6

CDR3 protein: CASSRGERRLAGELFF
CDR3 DNA: TGTGCCAGCAGCCGCGGGGAAAGGAGACTAGCCGGGGAGCTGTTTTTT
clone size: few
V gene: TRBV4-2
D gene: -
J gene: TRBJ2-2

CDR3 protein: CASRPYLQGMNTEAFF
CDR3 DNA: TGTGCCAGCAGACCCTATTTACAGGGGATGAACACTGAAGCTTTCTTT
clone size: few
V gene: TRBV2
D gene: TRBD1
J gene: TRBJ1-1

CDR3 protein: CASSLEGARQETQYF
CDR3 DNA: TGTGCCAGCAGCTTAGAGGGGGCCCGACAAGAGACCCAGTACTTC
clone size: -
V gene: TRBV7-2
D gene: TRBD1
J gene: TRBJ2-5

CDR3 protein: CASSESSGSSTDTQYF
CDR3 DNA: TGTGCCAGCAGTGAATCGAGCGGTTCTAGCACAGATACGCAGTATTTT
clone size: -
V gene: TRBV25-1
D gene: -
J gene: TRBJ2-3